This TCR beta chain was captured in a study of shared clonotypes between healthy human individuals. Study-wide background: Ranging from 18 to 49 in age, donors were a couple of women and a few men.

The CDR3 contains 13 residues. The germline V and J ends were trimmed by 0 bases and 4 bases, with 5 bases remaining between them. CDR1 is SGHRS and CDR2 is YFSETQ in the germline V gene. A word on this clone: The target antigen is unknown.

Study outcomes and limitations: Represented diversity, genetic and exposure-history alike, was limited by few donors.

Sequencing used immunoSEQ multiplex PCR; TCRdb keeps in-frame clones, though not all of them. Of fewer than 1.6 million clones in the sample, 98% were seen once. The clonotype comes from a man aged 25-45 years in good health. V usage is TRBV5-1 and J usage is TRBJ1-3; D uncertain. Sequences were obtained from naive CD4+ T cells sorted from blood. Subset denoted: CD45RA+ positively selected. The CDR3 coding sequence is TGCGCCAGCAGCTTGGGAAGGGGAAACACCATATATTTT. This translates into CASSLGRGNTIYF.